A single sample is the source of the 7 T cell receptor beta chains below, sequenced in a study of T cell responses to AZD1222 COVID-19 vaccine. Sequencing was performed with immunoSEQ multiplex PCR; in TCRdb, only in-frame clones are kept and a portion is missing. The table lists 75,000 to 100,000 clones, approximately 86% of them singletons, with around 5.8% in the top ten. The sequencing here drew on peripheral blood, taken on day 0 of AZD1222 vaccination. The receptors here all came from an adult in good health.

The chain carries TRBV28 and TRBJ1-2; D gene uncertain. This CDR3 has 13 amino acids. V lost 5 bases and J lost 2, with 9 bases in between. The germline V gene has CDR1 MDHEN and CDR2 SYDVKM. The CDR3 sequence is CASSRPVNYGYTF. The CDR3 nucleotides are TGTGCCAGCAGTAGGCCAGTCAACTATGGCTACACCTTC.

In DNA, the CDR3 is TGCGCCAGCAGCCAAGAGGCGTTTAGCAATCAGCCCCAGCATTTT. Translation: CASSQEAFSNQPQHF. The gene calls are TRBV4-1 and TRBJ1-5; D remains ambiguous. The V gene lost 0 bases and the J gene lost 0 bases, with 6 bases spanning the gap. This CDR3 comprises 15 residues. Per the germline V gene, CDR1 is MGHRA and CDR2 is YSYEKL.

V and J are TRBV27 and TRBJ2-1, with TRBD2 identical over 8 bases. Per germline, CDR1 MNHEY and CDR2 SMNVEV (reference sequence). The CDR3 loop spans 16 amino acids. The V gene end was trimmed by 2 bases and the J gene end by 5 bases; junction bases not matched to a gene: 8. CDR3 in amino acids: CASSLGLAGGNNEQFF. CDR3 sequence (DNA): TGTGCCAGCAGTTTAGGCCTAGCGGGCGGGAACAATGAGCAGTTCTTC.

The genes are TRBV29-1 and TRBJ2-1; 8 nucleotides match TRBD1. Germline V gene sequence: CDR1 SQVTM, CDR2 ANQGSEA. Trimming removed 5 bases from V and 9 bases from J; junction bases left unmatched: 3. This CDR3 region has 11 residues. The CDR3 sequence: CSVPGGVEQFF. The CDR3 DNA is TGCAGCGTTCCAGGGGGCGTTGAGCAGTTCTTC.

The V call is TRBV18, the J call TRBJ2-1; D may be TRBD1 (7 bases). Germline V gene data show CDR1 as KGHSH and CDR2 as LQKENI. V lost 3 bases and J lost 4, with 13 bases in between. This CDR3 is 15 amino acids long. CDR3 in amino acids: CASSPRDSKYNEQFF. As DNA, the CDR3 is TGTGCCAGCTCACCGCGGGACAGCAAATACAATGAGCAGTTCTTC.

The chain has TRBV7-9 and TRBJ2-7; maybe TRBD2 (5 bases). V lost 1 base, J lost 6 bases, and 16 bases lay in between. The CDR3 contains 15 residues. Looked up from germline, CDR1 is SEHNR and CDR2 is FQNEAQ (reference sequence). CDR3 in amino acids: CASSLVERNPIEQYF. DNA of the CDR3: TGTGCCAGCAGCTTAGTGGAGCGGAACCCAATCGAGCAGTACTTC.

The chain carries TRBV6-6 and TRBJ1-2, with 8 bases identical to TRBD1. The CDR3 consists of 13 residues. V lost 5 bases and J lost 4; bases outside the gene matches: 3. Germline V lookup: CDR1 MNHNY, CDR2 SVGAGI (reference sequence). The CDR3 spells CASSATGVYGYTF. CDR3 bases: TGTGCCAGCAGTGCGACAGGGGTCTATGGCTACACCTTC.